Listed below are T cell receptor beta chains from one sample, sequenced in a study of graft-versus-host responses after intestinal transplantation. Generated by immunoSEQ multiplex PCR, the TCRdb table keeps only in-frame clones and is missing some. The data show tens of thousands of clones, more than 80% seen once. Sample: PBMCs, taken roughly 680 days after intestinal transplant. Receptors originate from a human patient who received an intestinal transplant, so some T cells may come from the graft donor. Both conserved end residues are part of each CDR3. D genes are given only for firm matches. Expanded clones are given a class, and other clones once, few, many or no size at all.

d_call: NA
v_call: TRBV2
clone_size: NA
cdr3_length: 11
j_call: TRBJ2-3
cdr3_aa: CASSDRDTQYF
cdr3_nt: TGTGCCAGCAGTGACAGAGATACGCAGTATTTT

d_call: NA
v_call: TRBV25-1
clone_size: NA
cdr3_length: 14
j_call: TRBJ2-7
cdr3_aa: CASSARGISYEQYF
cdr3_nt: TGTGCCAGCAGTGCACGTGGAATCTCCTACGAGCAGTACTTC

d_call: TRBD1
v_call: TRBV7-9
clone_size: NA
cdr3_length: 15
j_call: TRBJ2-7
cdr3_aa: CASSLESGTVYEQYF
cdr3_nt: TGTGCCAGCAGCTTAGAATCCGGGACAGTCTACGAGCAGTACTTC

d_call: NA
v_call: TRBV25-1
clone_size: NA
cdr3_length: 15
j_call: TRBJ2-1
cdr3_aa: CASSDNRGGGNEQFF
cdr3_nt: TGTGCCAGCAGTGACAACAGGGGAGGAGGCAATGAGCAGTTCTTC

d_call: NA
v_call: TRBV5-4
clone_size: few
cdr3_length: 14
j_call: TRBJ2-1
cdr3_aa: CASSLVATVNEQFF
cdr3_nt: TGTGCCAGCAGCTTGGTCGCGACGGTCAATGAGCAGTTCTTC

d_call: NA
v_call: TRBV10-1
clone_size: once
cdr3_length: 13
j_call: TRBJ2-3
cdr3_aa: CASSGGSTDTQYF
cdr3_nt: TGCGCCAGCAGCGGGGGTAGCACAGATACGCAGTATTTT

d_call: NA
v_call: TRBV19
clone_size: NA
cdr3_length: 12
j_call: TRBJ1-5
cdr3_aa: CASRGSNQPQHF
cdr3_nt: TGTGCCAGTCGAGGGAGCAATCAGCCCCAGCATTTT

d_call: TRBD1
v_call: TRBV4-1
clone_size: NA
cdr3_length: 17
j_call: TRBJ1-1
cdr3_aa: CASSHGTGDFKATEAFF
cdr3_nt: TGCGCCAGCAGCCACGGGACAGGGGACTTTAAGGCCACTGAAGCTTTCTTT

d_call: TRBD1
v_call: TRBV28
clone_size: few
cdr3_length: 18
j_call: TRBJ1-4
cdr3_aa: CASSKWGQGPATNEKLFF
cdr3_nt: TGTGCCAGCAGTAAGTGGGGACAGGGCCCTGCAACTAATGAAAAACTGTTTTTT

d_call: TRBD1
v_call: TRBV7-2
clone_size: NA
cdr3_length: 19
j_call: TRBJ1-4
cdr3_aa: CASSIITGTGPPLGEKLFF
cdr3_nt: TGTGCCAGCAGCATAATCACCGGGACAGGGCCACCATTAGGTGAAAAACTGTTTTTT

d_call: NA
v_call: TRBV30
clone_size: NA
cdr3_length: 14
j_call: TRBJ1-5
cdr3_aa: CAWSGTEKGQPQHF
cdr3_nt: TGTGCCTGGAGTGGGACAGAAAAGGGTCAGCCCCAGCATTTT

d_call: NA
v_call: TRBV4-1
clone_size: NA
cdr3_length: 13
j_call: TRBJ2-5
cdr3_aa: CASSQSVRETQYF
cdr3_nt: TGCGCCAGCAGCCAGAGTGTCAGGGAGACCCAGTACTTC

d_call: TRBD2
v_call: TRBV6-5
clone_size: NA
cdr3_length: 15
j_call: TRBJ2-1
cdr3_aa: CASSQTSGAVLEQFF
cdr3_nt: TGTGCCAGCAGTCAGACTAGCGGGGCAGTTTTGGAGCAGTTCTTC

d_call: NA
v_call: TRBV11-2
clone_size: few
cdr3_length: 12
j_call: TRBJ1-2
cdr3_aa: CASSLGLDGYTF
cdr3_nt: TGTGCCAGCAGCTTAGGCTTGGATGGCTACACCTTC

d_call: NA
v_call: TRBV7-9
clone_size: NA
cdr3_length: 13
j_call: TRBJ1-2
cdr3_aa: CASSPWQDYGYTF
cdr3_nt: TGTGCCAGCAGTCCATGGCAAGACTATGGCTACACCTTC

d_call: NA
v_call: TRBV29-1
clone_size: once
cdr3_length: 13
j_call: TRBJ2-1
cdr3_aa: CSGLGAEVNEQFF
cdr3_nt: TGCAGCGGTTTGGGGGCTGAGGTCAATGAGCAGTTCTTC

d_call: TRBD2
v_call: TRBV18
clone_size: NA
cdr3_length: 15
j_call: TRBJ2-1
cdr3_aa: CASSIPGLAVNEQFF
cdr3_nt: TGTGCCAGCTCAATCCCGGGACTAGCGGTTAATGAGCAGTTCTTC

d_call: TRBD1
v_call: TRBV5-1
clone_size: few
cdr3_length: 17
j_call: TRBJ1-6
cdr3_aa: CASSDLTTGGNNSPLHF
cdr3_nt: TGCGCCAGCAGCGATTTGACGACAGGGGGCAATAATTCACCCCTCCACTTT

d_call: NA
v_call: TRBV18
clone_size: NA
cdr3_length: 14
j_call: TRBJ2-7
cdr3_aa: CASSPGEQSYEQYF
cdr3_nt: TGTGCCAGCTCACCCGGGGAACAATCCTACGAGCAGTACTTC

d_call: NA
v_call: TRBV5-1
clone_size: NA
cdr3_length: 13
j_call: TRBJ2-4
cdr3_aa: CASSALAGDIQYF
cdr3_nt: TGCGCCAGCAGCGCCCTCGCAGGGGACATTCAGTACTTC

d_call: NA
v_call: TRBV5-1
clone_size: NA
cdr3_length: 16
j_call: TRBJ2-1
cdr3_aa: CASSLERWGGSNEQFF
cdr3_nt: TGCGCCAGCAGCTTGGAGAGGTGGGGGGGCTCCAATGAGCAGTTCTTC

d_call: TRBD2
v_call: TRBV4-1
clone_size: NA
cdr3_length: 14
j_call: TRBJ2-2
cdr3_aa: CASSQEGGSGELFF
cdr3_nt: TGCGCCAGCAGCCAAGAGGGCGGGAGCGGGGAGCTGTTTTTT

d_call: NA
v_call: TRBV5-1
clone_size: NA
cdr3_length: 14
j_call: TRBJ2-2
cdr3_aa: CASSLGRSVGELFF
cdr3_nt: TGCGCCAGCAGCTTGGGACGGAGTGTCGGGGAGCTGTTTTTT

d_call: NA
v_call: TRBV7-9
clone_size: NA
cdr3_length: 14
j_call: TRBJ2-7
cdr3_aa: CASSLVGVAYEQYF
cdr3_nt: TGTGCCAGCAGCCTTGTCGGGGTGGCCTACGAGCAGTACTTC

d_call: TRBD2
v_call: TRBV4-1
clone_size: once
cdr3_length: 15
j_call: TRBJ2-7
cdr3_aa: CASSRSLAGDYEQYF
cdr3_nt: TGCGCCAGCAGCCGGTCCCTAGCGGGGGACTACGAGCAGTACTTC

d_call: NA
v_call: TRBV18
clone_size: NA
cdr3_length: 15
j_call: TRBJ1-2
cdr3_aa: CASSPGSAGEYGYTF
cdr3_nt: TGTGCCAGCTCACCAGGATCGGCAGGGGAGTATGGCTACACCTTC

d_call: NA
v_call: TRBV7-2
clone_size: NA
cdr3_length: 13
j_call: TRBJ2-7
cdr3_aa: CASSLENFYEQYF
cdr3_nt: TGTGCCAGCAGCTTAGAGAACTTTTACGAGCAGTACTTC

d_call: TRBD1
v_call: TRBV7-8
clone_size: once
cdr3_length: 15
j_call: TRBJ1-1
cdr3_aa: CASSTRPGQGPEAFF
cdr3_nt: TGTGCCAGCAGCACCAGGCCGGGACAGGGGCCTGAAGCTTTCTTT

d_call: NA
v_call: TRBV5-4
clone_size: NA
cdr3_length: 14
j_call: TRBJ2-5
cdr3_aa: CASSPTGGPETQYF
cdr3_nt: TGTGCCAGCAGCCCAACCGGGGGGCCGGAGACCCAGTACTTC